This T cell receptor beta chain appears in the sequencing data of a study of radiation and T cells in renal cell carcinoma. The V and J ends lost 0 bases and 3 bases respectively, with 9 bases between them. This CDR3 has 14 amino acids. Germline V gene sequence: CDR1 MNHEY, CDR2 SVGAGI. Study outcomes and limitations: In blood, top tumor clones expanded by 2 weeks, shrinking by 4.

As for this clone: The antigen remains unidentified.

Documented time point: blood 4 weeks post-SBRT, at nephrectomy. Treatment given: 15 Gy SBRT to primary tumor, nephrectomy 4 weeks later. Nephrectomy followed 15 Gy stereotactic body radiation by 4 weeks. The patient's renal cell carcinoma had clear cell pathology. Measured with immunoSEQ multiplex PCR; TCRdb has only the in-frame clones, and not every one. The sample gives 120,000 to 150,000 clones, 70% to 90% of which show up once; around 17% is in the top ten. This specimen consisted of blood, obtained from a patient whose treatment included radiotherapy and nephrectomy. The clonotype originates from a woman between 45 and 60 years old with renal cell carcinoma. The chain is built from TRBV6-5 and TRBJ2-7; D unclear. The CDR3 is CASSYSQDGYEQYF. CDR3 bases: TGTGCCAGCAGTTACTCCCAGGACGGCTACGAGCAGTACTTC.